These 26 T cell receptor beta chains were sequenced from one sample in a study of metastatic and nonmetastatic thyroid tumors. TCRdb reprocessed the PCR reads using MiXCR. Among approximately 24,000 clones listed, less than 25% were seen once. Patients underwent thyroid surgery, and none had received any treatment before it. The sample consisted of blood. The receptors derive from a male donor with papillary thyroid cancer or a benign thyroid nodule (not recorded which). Some clones in this sample may be carry-over from other donors' samples.

The genes are TRBV11-2 and TRBJ1-2, with D hard to call. V dropped 0 bases and J dropped 8 bases, with 13 bases sitting between them. This CDR3 is 14 amino acids long. The V gene's germline CDR1 is SGHAT and CDR2 FQNNGV. The CDR3 nucleotides are TGTGCCAGCAGCTTAGATCGCACAGAAGGCGGCTACACCTTC. Its protein is CASSLDRTEGGYTF.

In its sample, this clone was seen many times. The CDR3 region is CASDYTSGKLDEQFF. In DNA, the CDR3 is TGTGCCAGCGATTATACTAGCGGGAAGTTAGATGAGCAGTTCTTC. The chain recombines TRBV28 with TRBJ2-1, with 10 bases that match TRBD2. The CDR3 is 15 amino acids. After removal of 8 bases from V and 8 bases from J, the junction contained 12 bases not matched to a gene. The germline V gene encodes CDR1 MDHEN and CDR2 SYDVKM. Variable domain in full (rest from reference TRBV28 and TRBJ2-1): DVKVTQSSRYLVKRTGEKVFLECVQDMDHENMFWYRQDPGLGLRLIYFSYDVKMKEKGDIPEGYSVSREKKERFSLILESASTNQTSMYLCASDYTSGKLDEQFFGPGTRLTVL.

This clone was counted a single time. The chain is built from TRBV11-2 and TRBJ2-7, with D maybe TRBD1 (6 bases). The germline gives CDR1 SGHAT, CDR2 FQNNGV. The CDR3 sequence is 14 residues long. V lost 5 bases, J lost 2 bases, and 13 bases lay in between. The CDR3 bases are TGTGCCAGCAGCCCCGTACAGGGAACCTACGAGCAGTACTTC. Its translation is CASSPVQGTYEQYF.

There are many counts of this clone. This sequence joins TRBV7-9 and TRBJ2-1; no clear D gene. Germline-derived CDR1 and CDR2 are SEHNR and FQNEAQ (reference sequence). This CDR3 has 10 amino acids. The V and J ends lost 4 bases and 12 bases respectively, with 7 bases between them. DNA of the CDR3: TGTGCCAGCAGCTCATATGCGCAGTTCTTC. Protein: CASSSYAQFF.

V is TRBV7-9 and J is TRBJ2-7, with 8 bases fitting TRBD1. The germline gives CDR1 SEHNR, CDR2 FQNEAQ (reference sequence). CDR3 size: 14 residues. V lost 5 bases and J lost 6; bases outside the gene matches: 9. The DNA for the CDR3 is TGTGCCAGCAGCGGGACAGGAGCTTTAGGCGAGCAGTACTTC. Protein product: CASSGTGALGEQYF.

This clone came up many times. This clone may be a read error of a much larger clone one base away. J is TRBJ1-2 and V is TRBV12-3 or TRBV12-4; D is undetermined. The CDR3 totals 12 residues. V dropped 10 bases and J dropped 5 bases, with 14 bases sitting between them. The DNA for the CDR3 is TGTGCCACCGAGGGTACCTCGTATGGCTACACCTTC. Amino acid sequence: CATEGTSYGYTF.

The sample holds many counts of this clone. The J gene is TRBJ2-7, the V gene TRBV3-1, with 7 bases aligning to TRBD1. Losses at the gene ends were 4 bases for V and 0 bases for J; bases not matched to a gene: 6. CDR1 is LGHDT and CDR2 is YNNKEL in the germline V gene (reference sequence). This CDR3 is 15 amino acids long. The CDR3 DNA is TGTGCCAGCAGCCTAACAGGGGTTCCCTCCTACGAGCAGTACTTC. This encodes CASSLTGVPSYEQYF.

This clone was picked up many times. Given a much more abundant clone one base away, this may be a read error. The CDR3 loop is CASSDSGTPPYGQYF. The CDR3 DNA reads TGCGCCAGCAGTGATTCCGGGACCCCGCCCTACGGGCAGTACTTC. The chain joins TRBV10-2 to TRBJ2-7, with D perhaps being TRBD1 or TRBD2 (5 bases each). From germline, CDR1 is WSHSY and CDR2 SAAADI. The CDR3 covers 15 residues.

This clone was counted ten times or more. This chain joins TRBV6-1 and TRBJ2-7; D is uncertain. The CDR3 extends over 14 amino acids. The V end lost 2 bases, the J end lost 1 base, and 9 bases lay between the germline ends. Germline V gives CDR1 MNHNS, CDR2 SASEGT. CDR3 residues: CASSESVASYEQYF. The CDR3 DNA is TGTGCCAGCAGTGAATCGGTGGCTTCCTACGAGCAGTACTTC.

This clone has at least ten counts. The chain carries TRBV11-3 and TRBJ1-1; D is undetermined. This CDR3 contains 12 residues. The ends were cut back, 4 bases at V and 1 base at J, with 4 bases in the middle. Germline CDR1 and CDR2: SGHNT and YENEEA. CDR3 bases: TGTGCCAGCAGCTCAGAGAACACTGAAGCTTTCTTT. Translating it yields CASSSENTEAFF.

This clone was recorded many times. The chain is built from TRBV20-1 and TRBJ1-2, with a possible D match to TRBD1 (5 bases). CDR1 is DFQATT and CDR2 is SNEGSKA in the germline V gene (reference sequence). The CDR3 is 12 amino acids. V was shortened by 3 bases and J by 7 bases, with 12 bases between the two germline ends. The CDR3 DNA reads TGCAGTGCTAGCAGGGTGGATGGTGGCTACACCTTC. Protein product: CSASRVDGGYTF.

In this sample, this clone turned up many times. This chain links TRBV19 with TRBJ1-2, with D unresolved. Germline assignment: CDR1 LNHDA and CDR2 SQIVND (reference sequence). The CDR3 covers 13 residues. V was pared by 6 bases and J by 9 bases, with 17 bases between. CDR3 loop: CASSSTDRLSYTF. The DNA for the CDR3 is TGTGCCAGTAGCTCGACGGACCGTCTCAGCTACACCTTC.

This clone was counted many times. V usage is TRBV30 and J usage is TRBJ1-6; TRBD1 aligns across 7 bases. V lost 0 bases, J lost 9 bases, and 11 bases stayed unmatched. Germline V gene sequence: CDR1 GTSNPN, CDR2 SVGIG (reference sequence). CDR3 size: 16 residues. CDR3 region: CAWSVYTGTVTSPLHF. The CDR3 nucleotides read TGTGCCTGGAGTGTATATACCGGGACAGTGACTTCACCCCTCCACTTT.

About this clone: This may be a read error: a much more frequent sequence differs by one nucleotide. The same CDR3 arises from other DNA sequences in this sample as well. V gene TRBV30 combines with J gene TRBJ2-1; D may be TRBD1 (6 bases). CDR1 GTSNPN and CDR2 SVGIG come from the germline V gene (reference sequence). The CDR3 is 14 amino acids. The CDR3 nucleotides are TGTGCTCAACGCCAGCAGGGGTGGGGCAATGAGCAGTTCTTC. Its protein is CAQRQQGWGNEQFF.

There are many counts of this clone. The V gene is TRBV12-3 or TRBV12-4, the J gene TRBJ1-1; TRBD1 is a possible D gene (5 bases). CDR3 length: 15 residues. V was trimmed by 4 bases and J by 2 bases, leaving 14 bases between them. In DNA, the CDR3 is TGTGCCAGCAGTTCCAGACTGAGGGGCAACACTGAAGCTTTCTTT. Residues: CASSSRLRGNTEAFF.

This clone was detected ten times or more. This chain joins TRBV3-1 and TRBJ2-2; D not resolved. The germline CDR1 and CDR2 sequences are LGHDT and YNNKEL (reference sequence). V was trimmed by 7 bases and J by 0 bases, leaving 9 bases between them. This CDR3 has 14 residues. The CDR3 DNA reads TGTGCCAGCATCGGCACAACGAACACCGGGGAGCTGTTTTTT. It is translated as CASIGTTNTGELFF.

Worth noting for this clone: A read error may produce the germline difference seen at one junction end. V is TRBV6-2 or TRBV6-3 and J is TRBJ2-7, with 7 bases identical to TRBD1. This CDR3 has 18 amino acids. Germline assignment: CDR1 MNHEY and CDR2 SVGEGT. CDR3 coding DNA: TGTGCCAGCAGCTACTCGACCATCCGCAGGGGGAGCTCCTACGGGCAGTACTTC. This encodes CASSYSTIRRGSSYGQYF.

This clone has a count of ten or more. The rearrangement links TRBV4-3 to TRBJ2-1, with D possibly TRBD2 on 5 matching bases. Germline CDR1 LGHNA, CDR2 YSLEER. This CDR3 has 13 residues. V was shortened by 4 bases and J by 8 bases, with 12 bases between the two germline ends. The CDR3: CASSPAGGDEQFF. The DNA of the CDR3 is TGCGCCAGCAGCCCGGCGGGCGGAGATGAGCAGTTCTTC.

On this clone itself: Germline and junction disagree at one end, which may indicate a read error. The chain has TRBV6-5 and TRBJ1-1; D might be TRBD1 (5 bases). The CDR3 loop spans 14 amino acids. Germline CDR1 is MNHEY and CDR2 is SVGAGI. The CDR3 loop reads CDSRLTGGHTEAFF. DNA of the CDR3: TGTGACAGCAGGTTAACGGGGGGTCACACTGAAGCTTTCTTT.

This clone was counted many times. The gene calls are TRBV20-1 and TRBJ1-5; maybe TRBD1 (6 bases). Germline V gives CDR1 DFQATT, CDR2 SNEGSKA (reference sequence). V was clipped by 0 bases and J by 5 bases, with 11 bases between them. This CDR3 spans 14 amino acids. The CDR3 DNA sequence: TGCAGTGCTAGAGAAGGGGGGGCGGATCAGCCCCAGCATTTT. Amino acid sequence: CSAREGGADQPQHF.

Ten or more counts support this clone. The chain has TRBV11-1 and TRBJ2-3, with D possibly TRBD1 on 6 matching bases. The germline V and J ends were trimmed by 1 base and 3 bases, with 11 bases remaining between them. The germline V gene has CDR1 SGHAT and CDR2 FQDESV (reference sequence). CDR3 length: 15 residues. CDR3 region: CASSLESTGTDTQYF. CDR3 DNA: TGTGCCAGCAGCTTAGAATCAACAGGGACAGATACGCAGTATTTT.

The chain uses TRBV28 and TRBJ1-2; perhaps TRBD1 as D (5 bases). Trimming took off 7 bases at V and 3 bases at J, with 15 bases between the two ends. CDR1 is MDHEN, CDR2 SYDVKM, per germline. The CDR3 is 14 amino acids. The CDR3 DNA sequence: TGTGCCAGCACTTGGGCCTCAGGGCACTATGGCTACACCTTC. It yields the protein CASTWASGHYGYTF.

The V gene is TRBV7-2, the J gene TRBJ2-7, with 10 bases fitting TRBD2. With 5 bases clipped from V and 0 bases from J, the junction kept 7 bases outside the gene matches. Per germline, CDR1 SGHTA and CDR2 FQGNSA. CDR3 length: 16 amino acids. The CDR3 reads CASSATSGTISYEQYF. In DNA, the CDR3 is TGTGCCAGCAGCGCAACTAGCGGGACGATCTCCTACGAGCAGTACTTC.

This clone was recorded many times. The chain joins TRBV19 to TRBJ1-3; D is uncertain. This CDR3 spans 17 amino acids. Trimming stripped 5 bases from V and 0 bases from J, with 17 bases between. Germline V CDR1 and CDR2: LNHDA, SQIVND (reference sequence). CDR3 in amino acids: CASSPSTVITSGNTIYF. CDR3 nucleotides: TGTGCCAGTAGTCCCAGTACGGTGATTACCTCTGGAAACACCATATATTTT. Supplemented by reference TRBV19 and TRBJ1-3, the full variable domain reads DGGITQSPKYLFRKEGQNVTLSCEQNLNHDAMYWYRQDPGQGLRLIYYSQIVNDFQKGDIAEGYSVSREKKESFPLTVTSAQKNPTAFYLCASSPSTVITSGNTIYFGEGSWLTVV.

Of note for this clone: Compared with germline, one end of the junction differs, possibly owing to a read error. This chain links TRBV14 with TRBJ1-5, with D unresolved. The CDR3 has 13 residues. The germline gives CDR1 SGHDN, CDR2 FVKESK. CDR3 amino acids: CASSQVQHHPQHF. The CDR3 DNA reads as TGTGCCAGCAGCCAAGTTCAGCATCATCCCCAGCATTTT.

This clone was seen ten or more times. The V and J genes are TRBV4-2 and TRBJ2-1, with 11 bases that match TRBD1. Germline trimming cut 3 bases from V and 3 bases from J; bases unmatched to any gene: 10. Germline CDR1 is LGHNA and CDR2 is YNFKEQ. The CDR3 is 18 residues long. This chain's CDR3 is CASSQDTGTGGLYNEQFF. For the CDR3, the DNA is TGTGCCAGCAGCCAGGATACCGGGACAGGGGGTCTCTACAATGAGCAGTTCTTC.